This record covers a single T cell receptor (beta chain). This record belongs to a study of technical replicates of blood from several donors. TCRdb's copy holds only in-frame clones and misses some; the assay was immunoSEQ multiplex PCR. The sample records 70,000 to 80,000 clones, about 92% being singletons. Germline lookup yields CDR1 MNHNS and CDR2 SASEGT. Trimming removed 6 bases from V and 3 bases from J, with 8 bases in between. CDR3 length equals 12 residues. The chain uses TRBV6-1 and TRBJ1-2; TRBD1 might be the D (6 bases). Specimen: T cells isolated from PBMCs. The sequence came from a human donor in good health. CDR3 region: CASRQGYYGYTF. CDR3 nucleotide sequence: TGTGCCAGCAGGCAGGGGTACTATGGCTACACCTTC.